What follows is one TCR beta chain and its context. No antigen is known for it. Base qualities are not provided; no much larger clone lies one nucleotide away. These data originate in a study of blood T cell repertoires in COVID-19 (dated by TCRdb to between 2020 and 2021). For the wider study: Samples from collaborators originated in the United States, Italy and Spain and spanned both the acute and convalescent phases of COVID-19. The prospective study material was composed of cDNA or gDNA derived from T cells, B-cell-depleted T cells, or PBMCs. The dataset comprised deeply sampled blood TCRbeta repertoires from subjects exposed to, actively infected with, or recovered from COVID-19. The repertoires were released in a freely available public database meant as a resource for research on the immune response to SARS-CoV-2. Samples were obtained from the ongoing ImmuneRACE study (first 160 participants) and from some 1,200 subjects provided by 6 global collaborators. A de-identified subject ID, COVID-19 status, age in years and sex were almost always included in the sample metadata. Where HLA class I and class II types were available, the types were taken from metadata supplied by the sample provider, not from assay-based typing.

The immunoSEQ Assay, a bias-controlled multiplex PCR, was used to amplify TCRbeta CDR3 regions from genomic DNA. In the source study's methods: The number of nucleated cells in each sample was estimated from the amplification of reference gene primers within the assay. Sequence reads were collapsed and filtered to measure the absolute abundance of every unique TCRbeta CDR3 rearrangement. For each sample, productive Simpson clonality was calculated as the square root of Simpson's diversity index across productive rearrangements. Not all clones reach the TCRdb copy of this immuneACCESS table, which keeps in-frame sequences only. Checked studies attribute under half of the gap to unresolved V genes and leave the rest unexplained. The DNA was the basis for D and trimming; V, J and clone size are from that table. This sample has over 100,000 clones in its table, and approximately 90% of those were observed once. Jointly, the top ten make up approximately 19% of the sample.

Whole blood was collected in K2EDTA tubes by collaborating institutions according to the institutions' own protocols. Collaborator samples were shipped for TCRbeta analysis as frozen whole blood, isolated PBMCs, or DNA extracted from either sample type. General study outcomes and caveats: The quantity of clinical and demographic metadata differed by source and by participant and was supplied without curation.

The clonotype was recovered from a human donor with acute or convalescent COVID-19. The donor label of this sample is uncertain. Sequencing was performed on peripheral blood.

CDR3 region: CASSLGGVGNTEAFF. The sequence in DNA is TGTGCCAGCAGCTTGGGGGGCGTCGGGAACACTGAAGCTTTCTTT. Recombination connected TRBV5-4 to TRBJ1-1; the D region possibly corresponds to TRBD1 (5 bases align). Reading the germline V gene (reference sequence) gives CDR1 SGHNT and CDR2 YYREEE. V was cut back by 0 bases and J by 1 base, leaving a gap of 10 bases between them. The CDR3, from cysteine to phenylalanine, totals 15 residues. The entry retains the CDR3 DNA only, 45 bases that are in frame from base 1.